This T cell receptor (beta chain) was recovered during a study of beta chain features in type 1 diabetes. Regarding the study as a whole: TCRB CDR3s from Type 1 diabetes patients were moderately but significantly shorter in all four CD4+ subsets.

Sorted CD4+ subsets: naive, central memory, regulatory, stem cell-like memory (CD45RO/CCR7/CD25/CD127/CD95/CD27 panel). Since all of the isolated RNA was reverse transcribed, expressed TCRB transcripts were what got sequenced. Read counts averaged around 3.9 million for samples of naive, central memory and regulatory T cells. Sequencing was performed with immunoSEQ multiplex PCR; in TCRdb, only in-frame clones are kept and a portion is missing. The table lists 850,000 to 900,000 clones, 17% of them singletons. The CDR3 extends over 14 amino acids. Looked up from germline, CDR1 is ENHRY and CDR2 is SYGVKD. The trim removed 2 bases at V and 8 bases at J, leaving 6 bases unmatched. This clone was counted a few times. What it binds is not known.

This clonotype was sampled from a woman aged 18-35 years in good health. The J gene is TRBJ1-2, the V gene TRBV10-3; 9 bases fit TRBD1. Specimen: naive CD4+ T cells from blood. CDR3 sequence (DNA): TGTGCCATCAGTGAGCCGGGACAGGGTTTAGGCTACACCTTC. It translates to CAISEPGQGLGYTF.